Each of the 14 T cell receptor beta chains below was sequenced from the same sample in a study of blood T cells in healthy people across ages. A second PCR, run for 7 to 11 cycles, used a sample-barcoded 5' primer plus a J-beta primer mix. TCRdb redid the calling of the 5' RACE reads with MiXCR, one entry per CDR3 protein. The table has about 800,000 distinct CDR3 sequences, approximately 25% seen once. This same sample was also part of a study on T cells of mothers and their children.

The sequencing sample was made of blood. The receptors stem from a boy under 18 in good health.

The chain combines TRBV7-9 with TRBJ1-5; 10 bases map to TRBD1. Germline CDR1 is SEHNR and CDR2 is FQNEAQ (reference sequence). Trimming removed 6 bases from V and 4 bases from J; junction bases left unmatched: 6. CDR3 length: 15 residues. The CDR3 nucleotides read TGTGCCAGCAGTTCCGGGACAGGGGAAAATCAGCCCCAGCATTTT. Its translation is CASSSGTGENQPQHF.

A few counts support this clonotype. For the CDR3, the DNA is TGTGCCAGCAGTATCGGGGTTGTTTCCTACAATGAGCAGTTCTTC. This translates into CASSIGVVSYNEQFF. The rearrangement uses TRBV6-5 and TRBJ2-1; perhaps TRBD2 as D (5 bases). The CDR3 is 15 amino acids. The germline CDR1 and CDR2 sequences are MNHEY and SVGAGI. Trimming cost V 5 bases and J 1 base, with 12 bases left between them.

This clonotype has just a few counts. The chain combines TRBV29-1 with TRBJ1-1; TRBD1 agrees at 7 bases. CDR3 length: 17 amino acids. Per the germline V gene, CDR1 is SQVTM and CDR2 is ANQGSEA. Trimming cost V 0 bases and J 0 bases; bases outside gene matches: 10. CDR3: CSVEDPPGTVMNTEAFF. CDR3 bases: TGCAGCGTTGAAGATCCGCCCGGGACAGTAATGAACACTGAAGCTTTCTTT.

This clonotype was observed a handful of times. The chain recombines TRBV12-3 or TRBV12-4 with TRBJ2-7, with D perhaps TRBD1 or TRBD2 (5 bases each). This CDR3 contains 13 residues. Trimming cost V 2 bases and J 5 bases, with 10 bases left between them. Here the CDR3 reads CASSLRGVNEQYF. As DNA, the CDR3 is TGTGCCAGCAGTTTAAGAGGGGTCAACGAGCAGTACTTC.

The chain combines TRBV7-9 with TRBJ2-2; 14 nucleotides match TRBD2. There are 18 residues in the CDR3. The germline V gene has CDR1 SEHNR and CDR2 FQNEAQ (reference sequence). Unmatched junction bases numbered 9, after V lost 3 bases and J lost 6 bases. The CDR3 region has the DNA TGTGCCAGCAGCTTCGGACTAGCGGGAGGCAAAGTAGCCGGGGAGCTGTTTTTT. It codes for CASSFGLAGGKVAGELFF.

This chain uses TRBV20-1 with TRBJ2-7; 13 positions match TRBD2. The germline V gene encodes CDR1 DFQATT and CDR2 SNEGSKA (reference sequence). Germline trimming cut 5 bases from V and 4 bases from J; bases unmatched to any gene: 5. This CDR3 comprises 14 residues. The CDR3: CSALGLAGLYEQYF. Here the CDR3 DNA reads TGCAGTGCTTTGGGACTAGCGGGACTGTACGAGCAGTACTTC.

This clonotype was recorded a few times. CDR3 protein: CASKSSASTNEQFF. The CDR3 DNA reads as TGCGCCAGTAAGTCGAGCGCGAGTACCAATGAGCAGTTCTTC. The V gene is TRBV5-1, the J gene TRBJ2-5; D gene ambiguous. Judging by the DNA end, TRBJ2-1 fits better; the J call may be wrong. The germline V gene encodes CDR1 SGHRS and CDR2 YFSETQ. The CDR3 is made up of 14 amino acids.

The rearrangement links TRBV5-1 to TRBJ2-7; tentatively, D is TRBD2 (5 bases). Germline loops: CDR1 SGHRS, CDR2 YFSETQ. The CDR3 consists of 16 residues. V lost 1 base, J lost 1 base, and 15 bases lay in between. This CDR3 is CASSLTTQAASYEQYF. The DNA of the CDR3 is TGCGCCAGCAGCTTGACAACACAAGCGGCGTCCTACGAGCAGTACTTC.

This clonotype occurred many times. V gene TRBV7-2 combines with J gene TRBJ2-1, with 8 bases lining up with TRBD1. Trimming at V came to 3 bases and at J to 7 bases, leaving 2 bases not matched to a gene. Germline V gene lookup returns CDR1 SGHTA and CDR2 FQGNSA. The CDR3 is made up of 13 amino acids. CDR3 sequence reads: CASSLDRENEQFF. The CDR3 DNA follows: TGTGCCAGCAGCTTGGACAGGGAAAATGAGCAGTTCTTC.

The rearrangement joins TRBV5-1 to TRBJ2-5; 12 nucleotides line up with TRBD2. J was trimmed by 5 bases and V by 5 bases; bases with no gene match: 4. CDR3 length: 14 residues. Germline V gene data show CDR1 as SGHRS and CDR2 as YFSETQ. The CDR3 nucleotides read TGCGCCAGCAGTAAAACTAGCGGGAGGGAGACCCAGTACTTC. It specifies CASSKTSGRETQYF.

The V and J genes are TRBV6-6 and TRBJ2-5; TRBD1 agrees at 7 bases. The CDR3 consists of 14 residues. CDR1 and CDR2 (germline): MNHNY, SVGAGI (reference sequence). V lost 6 bases to trimming and J lost 5 bases; unmatched junction nucleotides: 9. The CDR3 protein is CASSPYDRVETQYF. The CDR3 DNA sequence: TGTGCCAGCAGCCCCTATGACAGGGTGGAGACCCAGTACTTC.

This clonotype was seen many times. V gene TRBV7-2 combines with J gene TRBJ2-5; D is uncertain. Deletions cut 5 bases from V and 1 base from J, with 8 bases between. CDR3 length: 13 amino acids. Germline CDR1 reads SGHTA; CDR2 reads FQGNSA. CDR3 in amino acids: CASSPGPQETQYF. CDR3 DNA sequence: TGTGCCAGCAGCCCCGGGCCCCAAGAGACCCAGTACTTC.

The chain is built from TRBV6-2 or TRBV6-3 and TRBJ2-5, with D uncertain. This CDR3 is built from 15 residues. Trimming pared 2 bases from V and 2 bases from J, leaving 12 bases between. Germline values: CDR1 MNHEY, CDR2 SVGEGT. The CDR3 region is CASSYRAGRQETQYF. CDR3 DNA sequence: TGTGCCAGCAGTTACCGAGCAGGACGGCAAGAGACCCAGTACTTC.

V usage is TRBV6-2 or TRBV6-3 and J usage is TRBJ2-5, with D possibly TRBD2 on 6 matching bases. The V and J ends lost 2 bases and 0 bases respectively, with 19 bases between them. Germline V gene lookup returns CDR1 MNHEY and CDR2 SVGEGT. The length of the CDR3 is 18 residues. The CDR3 sequence is CASSYPQHMAGYQETQYF. The CDR3 coding sequence is TGTGCCAGCAGTTACCCCCAACACATGGCGGGGTACCAAGAGACCCAGTACTTC.